This T cell receptor beta chain was sequenced during a study of technical replicates of blood from several donors. The J segment lost 0 bases and the V segment lost 2 bases, leaving 8 bases of the junction unmatched. Looked up from germline, CDR1 is MNHEY and CDR2 is SMNVEV (reference sequence). The CDR3 spans 17 residues. Generated by immunoSEQ multiplex PCR, the TCRdb table keeps only in-frame clones and is missing some. The repertoire holds about 56,000 clones, with 93% as singletons. The specimen sequenced was PBMCs. The source of this sequence is a human donor in good health. Some clones in this sample may be carry-over from other donors' samples. The rearrangement links TRBV27 to TRBJ2-3, with 7 bases identical to TRBD2. The CDR3 region is CASSLNPVSGSTDTQYF. The CDR3 DNA follows: TGTGCCAGCAGTTTAAACCCTGTTAGCGGGAGCACAGATACGCAGTATTTT.